This entry concerns a single T cell receptor beta chain. Between the trimmed V and J ends, which lost 5 bases and 0 bases, there was a span of 5 bases. Germline loops: CDR1 SNHLY, CDR2 FYNNEI. This CDR3 region has 12 residues. This entry belongs to a study of blood T cell repertoires in COVID-19. Study as a whole: The United States, Italy and Spain were the sources of the acute and convalescent COVID-19 samples.

The Seattle patients joined while their infection was active and were tracked longitudinally afterward. Under the authors' procedure: Estimated nucleated cell counts came from reference gene primer amplification. Assay used: immunoSEQ multiplex PCR; TCRdb lists only in-frame clones, some missing. V, J and clone size derive from that table, while D and trimming were established from the DNA sequence. This sample has over 250,000 clones, with about 91% found just once. The J gene is TRBJ2-7, the V gene TRBV2, with D unclear. This TCR came from a person between 18 and 35 years old with COVID-19, enrolled during active disease. Material for sequencing was peripheral blood. Here the CDR3 reads CASSFSSYEQYF. The CDR3 region has the DNA TGTGCCAGCAGTTTTAGCTCCTACGAGCAGTACTTC.